A selection of T cell receptor beta chains follows, all from one sample in a study of blood T cell repertoires in COVID-19. Here immunoSEQ multiplex PCR was the method, and the copy in TCRdb shows in-frame clones only, minus some. The data show about 150,000 clones, approximately 87% seen once. The sample taken for sequencing was peripheral blood. The receptors originated from a human donor in a cohort sampled during active COVID-19. Each CDR3 is given with its conserved first and last residue. Fields, in order: V gene, D gene, J gene, clone size, CDR3 DNA, CDR3 protein. A D gene is named only where the DNA matches it firmly. Clone size is stated in some rows and not others, as once, few, many or a class when expanded.

V gene: TRBV3-1/TRBV3-2
D gene: .
J gene: TRBJ1-5
clone size: once
CDR3 DNA: TGTGCCAGCAGCCAAGATTTGGCTCAGCCCCAGCATTTT
CDR3 protein: CASSQDLAQPQHF

V gene: TRBV6-1
D gene: .
J gene: TRBJ1-2
clone size: few
CDR3 DNA: TGTGCCAGCAGTGAACAGGGCTATGGCTACACCTTC
CDR3 protein: CASSEQGYGYTF

V gene: TRBV18
D gene: .
J gene: TRBJ1-1
clone size: .
CDR3 DNA: TGTGCCAGCTTGCCCAGGAAGAACACTGAAGCTTTCTTT
CDR3 protein: CASLPRKNTEAFF

V gene: TRBV2
D gene: TRBD1
J gene: TRBJ2-7
clone size: .
CDR3 DNA: TGTGCCAGCAGAGGACAGGGGACCTACGAGCAGTACTTC
CDR3 protein: CASRGQGTYEQYF

V gene: TRBV7-9
D gene: .
J gene: TRBJ2-1
clone size: .
CDR3 DNA: TGTGCCAGCAGCTTATCTGTCTACAATGAGCAGTTCTTC
CDR3 protein: CASSLSVYNEQFF

V gene: TRBV2
D gene: .
J gene: TRBJ2-3
clone size: few
CDR3 DNA: TGTGCCAGCAGTTTAACAGATACGCAGTATTTT
CDR3 protein: CASSLTDTQYF

V gene: TRBV5-1
D gene: .
J gene: TRBJ1-4
clone size: .
CDR3 DNA: TGCGCCAGCAGCTGGACAGCGCCCAATGAAAAACTGTTTTTT
CDR3 protein: CASSWTAPNEKLFF

V gene: TRBV10-3
D gene: .
J gene: TRBJ1-6
clone size: .
CDR3 DNA: TGTGCCTCAACCGGGGGGATTAATTCACCCCTCCACTTT
CDR3 protein: CASTGGINSPLHF

V gene: TRBV19
D gene: .
J gene: TRBJ1-5
clone size: .
CDR3 DNA: TGTGCCAGTAGAACGGGTGGGGGCAGCTTTCTACCCCAGCATTTT
CDR3 protein: CASRTGGGSFLPQHF

V gene: TRBV5-1
D gene: .
J gene: TRBJ1-2
clone size: .
CDR3 DNA: TGCGCCAGCAGCTTGACGTTAAATACAGGGAACGGCTACACCTTC
CDR3 protein: CASSLTLNTGNGYTF

V gene: TRBV4-3
D gene: .
J gene: TRBJ2-2
clone size: .
CDR3 DNA: TGCGCCAGCAGCCAATCCCGGGTGGACGGGGAGCTGTTTTTT
CDR3 protein: CASSQSRVDGELFF

V gene: TRBV3-1/TRBV3-2
D gene: TRBD2
J gene: TRBJ2-7
clone size: .
CDR3 DNA: TGTGCCAGCAGCCAGACTAGCGGGGGGGACGAGCAGTACTTC
CDR3 protein: CASSQTSGGDEQYF

V gene: TRBV11-2
D gene: TRBD1
J gene: TRBJ2-2
clone size: .
CDR3 DNA: TGTGCCAGCAGCGTCGACAGGGTTATAGGGGGGGAGCTGTTTTTT
CDR3 protein: CASSVDRVIGGELFF

V gene: TRBV19
D gene: TRBD2
J gene: TRBJ2-5
clone size: .
CDR3 DNA: TGTGCCAGTAGTATAGTTGGGGGGGGTAGCCAAGAGACCCAGTACTTC
CDR3 protein: CASSIVGGGSQETQYF

V gene: TRBV7-2
D gene: TRBD1
J gene: TRBJ1-6
clone size: once
CDR3 DNA: TGTGCCAGCAGCTTAACGGGACAGAGTAATTCACCCCTCCACTTT
CDR3 protein: CASSLTGQSNSPLHF

V gene: TRBV28
D gene: .
J gene: TRBJ1-1
clone size: few
CDR3 DNA: TGTGCCAGCAGCTGGGGGCCGAACACTGAAGCTTTCTTT
CDR3 protein: CASSWGPNTEAFF

V gene: TRBV19
D gene: TRBD1
J gene: TRBJ1-3
clone size: once
CDR3 DNA: TGTGCCAGTATCCCCTCTAGGACAGGGGGAAACACCATATATTTT
CDR3 protein: CASIPSRTGGNTIYF

V gene: TRBV9
D gene: TRBD1
J gene: TRBJ2-1
clone size: .
CDR3 DNA: TGTGCCAGCAGCCCCCAAGAGACAGGGGATAATGAGCAGTTCTTC
CDR3 protein: CASSPQETGDNEQFF

V gene: TRBV12-5
D gene: TRBD1
J gene: TRBJ1-3
clone size: .
CDR3 DNA: TGTGCTAGTGGTTTTGGTATGGGACAGGGATATTCTTCTGGAAACACCATATATTTT
CDR3 protein: CASGFGMGQGYSSGNTIYF

V gene: TRBV29-1
D gene: .
J gene: TRBJ1-6
clone size: few
CDR3 DNA: TGCAGCCCAGAAGGGGAATTCAATTCACCCCTCCACTTT
CDR3 protein: CSPEGEFNSPLHF

V gene: TRBV27
D gene: .
J gene: TRBJ1-3
clone size: .
CDR3 DNA: TGTGCCAGCAGTTTGGGGGGGCTTGGCGGAAACACCATATATTTT
CDR3 protein: CASSLGGLGGNTIYF

V gene: TRBV19
D gene: .
J gene: TRBJ1-2
clone size: .
CDR3 DNA: TGTGCCAGTAGTATACAAACAGGGAGGGGAAATGGCTACACCTTC
CDR3 protein: CASSIQTGRGNGYTF

V gene: TRBV11-2
D gene: .
J gene: TRBJ2-1
clone size: .
CDR3 DNA: TGTGCCAGCAGCTTATTTCGGGGTGAGCAGTTCTTC
CDR3 protein: CASSLFRGEQFF

V gene: TRBV19
D gene: TRBD1
J gene: TRBJ2-2
clone size: .
CDR3 DNA: TGTGCCAGTATGACAGGCAACCGGGACAGGGGACTTTTGACCGGGGAGCTGTTTTTT
CDR3 protein: CASMTGNRDRGLLTGELFF

V gene: TRBV6-2/TRBV6-3
D gene: .
J gene: TRBJ2-2
clone size: once
CDR3 DNA: TGTGCCAGCAGTACAGGGTCGAACACCGGGGAGCTGTTTTTT
CDR3 protein: CASSTGSNTGELFF

V gene: TRBV30
D gene: .
J gene: TRBJ1-2
clone size: .
CDR3 DNA: TGTGCCTGGAGTGTCACGCGGGACTATGGCTACACCTTC
CDR3 protein: CAWSVTRDYGYTF

V gene: TRBV18
D gene: .
J gene: TRBJ1-1
clone size: .
CDR3 DNA: TGTGCCAGCTCACCCCTCGGGTGGGGCGGGGCTGAAGCTTTCTTT
CDR3 protein: CASSPLGWGGAEAFF

V gene: TRBV29-1
D gene: .
J gene: TRBJ1-3
clone size: .
CDR3 DNA: TGCAGCGTTAGGAGGGTCGGAGGAAACACCATATATTTT
CDR3 protein: CSVRRVGGNTIYF

V gene: TRBV24-1
D gene: TRBD1
J gene: TRBJ1-5
clone size: .
CDR3 DNA: TGTGCCACCAGTGAGTCCGGGACAGAGTTTCAGCCCCAGCATTTT
CDR3 protein: CATSESGTEFQPQHF

V gene: TRBV14
D gene: .
J gene: TRBJ1-4
clone size: .
CDR3 DNA: TGTGCCAGCAGCCAGGCCCGGGGAACTAATGAAAAACTGTTTTTT
CDR3 protein: CASSQARGTNEKLFF

V gene: TRBV5-4
D gene: .
J gene: TRBJ1-5
clone size: .
CDR3 DNA: TGTGCCAGCAGCTTGGACGGGACAACTAATCAGCCCCAGCATTTT
CDR3 protein: CASSLDGTTNQPQHF

V gene: TRBV5-1
D gene: .
J gene: TRBJ1-2
clone size: .
CDR3 DNA: TGCGCCAGCAGCTTGGAAGGGGCGGTTAACGATGGCTACACCTTC
CDR3 protein: CASSLEGAVNDGYTF

V gene: TRBV5-1
D gene: TRBD1
J gene: TRBJ2-7
clone size: few
CDR3 DNA: TGCGCCAGCAGCACCGGGACAGTAAGCTCCTACGAGCAGTACTTC
CDR3 protein: CASSTGTVSSYEQYF

V gene: TRBV18
D gene: TRBD2
J gene: TRBJ2-7
clone size: .
CDR3 DNA: TGTGCCAGCTCACCAAACCGGGGGGATTCCTACGAGCAGTACTTC
CDR3 protein: CASSPNRGDSYEQYF

V gene: TRBV10-3
D gene: .
J gene: TRBJ2-1
clone size: .
CDR3 DNA: TGTGCCATCAGTAGCGAACCCTACAATGAGCAGTTCTTC
CDR3 protein: CAISSEPYNEQFF

V gene: TRBV7-2
D gene: .
J gene: TRBJ2-3
clone size: few
CDR3 DNA: TGTGCCAGCAGCCAAGAAGGGAAGAGGGCAGATACGCAGTATTTT
CDR3 protein: CASSQEGKRADTQYF

V gene: TRBV27
D gene: .
J gene: TRBJ2-2
clone size: few
CDR3 DNA: TGTGCCAGCATCCCCCCCGGGGAGAGCAACACCGGGGAGCTGTTTTTT
CDR3 protein: CASIPPGESNTGELFF

V gene: TRBV6-6
D gene: TRBD1
J gene: TRBJ1-4
clone size: .
CDR3 DNA: TGTGCCAGCAGTTATTCGGGACAGGGTTGGGAAAAACTGTTTTTT
CDR3 protein: CASSYSGQGWEKLFF

V gene: TRBV19
D gene: .
J gene: TRBJ1-4
clone size: .
CDR3 DNA: TGTGCCAGTAGTCCCGTTGGGGGCACTAATGAAAAACTGTTTTTT
CDR3 protein: CASSPVGGTNEKLFF

V gene: TRBV19
D gene: .
J gene: TRBJ1-6
clone size: .
CDR3 DNA: TGTGCCAGTACCGCCCGGACAGCCTATAATTCACCCCTCCACTTT
CDR3 protein: CASTARTAYNSPLHF

V gene: TRBV11-3
D gene: .
J gene: TRBJ2-3
clone size: .
CDR3 DNA: TGTGCCAGCAGCTCGCCCACCCCCTCTGGAGCAGATACGCAGTATTTT
CDR3 protein: CASSSPTPSGADTQYF